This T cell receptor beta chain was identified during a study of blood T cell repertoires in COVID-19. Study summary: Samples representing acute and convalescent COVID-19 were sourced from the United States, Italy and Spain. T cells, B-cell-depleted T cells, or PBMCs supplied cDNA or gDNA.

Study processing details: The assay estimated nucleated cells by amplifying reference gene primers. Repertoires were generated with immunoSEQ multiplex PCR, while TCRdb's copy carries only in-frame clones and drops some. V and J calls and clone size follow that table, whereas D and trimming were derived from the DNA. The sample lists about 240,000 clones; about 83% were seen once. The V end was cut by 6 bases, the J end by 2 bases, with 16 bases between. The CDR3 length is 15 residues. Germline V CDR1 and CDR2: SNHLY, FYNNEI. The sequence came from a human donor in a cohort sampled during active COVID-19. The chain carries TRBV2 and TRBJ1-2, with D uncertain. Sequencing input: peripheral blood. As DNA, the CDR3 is TGTGCCAGCAGCCTAAGCCCCTCGGGGAACTATGGCTACACCTTC. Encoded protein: CASSLSPSGNYGYTF. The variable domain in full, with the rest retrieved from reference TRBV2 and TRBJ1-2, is EPEVTQTPSHQVTQMGQEVILRCVPISNHLYFYWYRQILGQKVEFLVSFYNNEISEKSEIFDDQFSVERPDGSNFTLKIRSTKLEDSAMYFCASSLSPSGNYGYTFGSGTRLTVV.